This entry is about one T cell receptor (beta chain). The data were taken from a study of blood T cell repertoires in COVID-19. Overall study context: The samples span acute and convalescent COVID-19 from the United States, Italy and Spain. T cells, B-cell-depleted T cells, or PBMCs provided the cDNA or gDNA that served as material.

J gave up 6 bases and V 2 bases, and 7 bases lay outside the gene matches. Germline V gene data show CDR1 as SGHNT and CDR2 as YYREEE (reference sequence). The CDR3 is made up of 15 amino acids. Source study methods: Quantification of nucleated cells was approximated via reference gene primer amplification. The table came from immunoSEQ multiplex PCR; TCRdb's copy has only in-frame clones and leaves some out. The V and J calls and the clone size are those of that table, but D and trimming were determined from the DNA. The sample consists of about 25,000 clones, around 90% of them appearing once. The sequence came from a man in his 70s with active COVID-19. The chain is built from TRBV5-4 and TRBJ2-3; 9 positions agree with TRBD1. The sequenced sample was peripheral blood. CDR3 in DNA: TGTGCCAGCAGCTTACAGGGGGCACGGGCGGATACGCAGTATTTT. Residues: CASSLQGARADTQYF.